The source of this T cell receptor beta chain is a study of T cell responses to AZD1222 COVID-19 vaccine. Repertoires were generated with immunoSEQ multiplex PCR, while TCRdb's copy carries only in-frame clones and drops some. The sample includes 95,000 to 150,000 clones, 87% seen only once; the top ten take under 11%. CDR3 length equals 12 residues. From germline, CDR1 is SGHNT and CDR2 YENEEA. V trimming: 5 bases; J trimming: 9 bases; junction bases outside the gene matches: 4. The V gene is TRBV11-3, the J gene TRBJ2-1, with TRBD2 matching over 7 bases. The TCR comes from an adult in good health. Sequences were derived from peripheral blood, sampled on day 0 of AZD1222 vaccination. CDR3: CASSPPGGEQFF. The CDR3 DNA follows: TGTGCCAGCAGCCCCCCGGGGGGTGAGCAGTTCTTC.